Sequencing of this T cell receptor beta chain was carried out in a study of cytomegalovirus exposure and HLA in healthy donors. The table lists this clone with a count of one. A multiplex PCR was run with 60 Vbeta primers and 13 Jbeta primers. In the authors' workflow: Unique TCR beta chains totaled 65 million to 95 million in a later count, with roughly 10 million of them shared. The data were produced by immunoSEQ multiplex PCR, yet TCRdb's version contains in-frame clones alone and is incomplete. That table furnishes V, J and clone size, whereas the DNA furnished D and trimming. The table shows tens of thousands of clones, with about 78% occurring only once. Germline CDR1 is SGHRS and CDR2 is YFSETQ. This CDR3 contains 18 residues. V was pared by 2 bases and J by 0 bases, with 20 bases between.

The sample was PBMCs. The V call is TRBV5-1, the J call TRBJ1-1; D may be TRBD1 (5 bases). This TCR came from a woman in her thirties or forties in good health and CMV-seronegative. The CDR3 protein is CASSFFGQTEIMNTEAFF. DNA for the CDR3: TGCGCCAGCAGCTTCTTCGGGCAGACAGAGATTATGAACACTGAAGCTTTCTTT.